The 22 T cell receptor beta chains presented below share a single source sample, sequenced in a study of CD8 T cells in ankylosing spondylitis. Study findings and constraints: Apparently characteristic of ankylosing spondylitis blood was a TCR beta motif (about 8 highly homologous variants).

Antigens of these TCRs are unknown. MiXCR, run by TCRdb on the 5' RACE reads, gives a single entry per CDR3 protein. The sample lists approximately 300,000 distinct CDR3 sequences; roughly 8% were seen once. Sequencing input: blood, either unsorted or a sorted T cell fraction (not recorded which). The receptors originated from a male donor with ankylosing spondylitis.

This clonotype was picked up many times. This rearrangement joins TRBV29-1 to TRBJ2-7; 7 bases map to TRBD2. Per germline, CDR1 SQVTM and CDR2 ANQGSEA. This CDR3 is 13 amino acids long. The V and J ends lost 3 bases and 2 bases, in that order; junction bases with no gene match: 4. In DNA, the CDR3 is TGCAGCGTTGAGGGGGGGGTCCCCTACGAGCAGTACTTC. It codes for CSVEGGVPYEQYF.

The CDR3 loop is CASSQNREVEGRGQFF. The CDR3 nucleotides read TGTGCCAGCAGCCAAAATCGGGAGGTTGAGGGTCGGGGGCAGTTCTTC. This chain connects TRBV4-2 to TRBJ2-1; TRBD2 aligns across 7 bases. The CDR3 contains 16 residues. CDR1 is LGHNA and CDR2 is YNFKEQ in the germline V gene. V trimming: 2 bases; J trimming: 12 bases; junction bases outside the gene matches: 16.

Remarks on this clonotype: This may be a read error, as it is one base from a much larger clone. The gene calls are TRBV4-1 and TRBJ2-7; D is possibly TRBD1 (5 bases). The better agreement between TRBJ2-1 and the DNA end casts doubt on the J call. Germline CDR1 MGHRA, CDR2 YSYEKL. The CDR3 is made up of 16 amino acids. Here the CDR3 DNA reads TGCGCCAGCAGCCCCCTCAGTGGCAGGGAAATCTACGAGCAGTTCTTC. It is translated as CASSPLSGREIYEQFF.

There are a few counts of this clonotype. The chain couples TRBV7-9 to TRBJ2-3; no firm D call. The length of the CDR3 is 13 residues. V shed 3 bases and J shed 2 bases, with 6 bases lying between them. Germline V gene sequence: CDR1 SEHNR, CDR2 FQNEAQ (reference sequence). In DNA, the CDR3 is TGTGCCAGCAGCTTCCTCCCCACAGATACGCAGTATTTT. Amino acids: CASSFLPTDTQYF. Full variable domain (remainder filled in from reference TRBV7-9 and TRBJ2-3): DTGVSQNPRHKITKRGQNVTFRCDPISEHNRLYWYRQTLGQGPEFLTYFQNEAQLEKSRLLSDRFSAERPKGSFSTLEIQRTEQGDSAMYLCASSFLPTDTQYFGPGTRLTVL.

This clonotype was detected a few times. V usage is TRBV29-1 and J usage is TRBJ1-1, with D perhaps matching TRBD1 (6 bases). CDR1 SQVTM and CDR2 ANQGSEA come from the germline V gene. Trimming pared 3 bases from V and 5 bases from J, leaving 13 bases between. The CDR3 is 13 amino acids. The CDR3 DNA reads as TGCAGCGTTGAGAGGGCAGGGGTGACTGAAGCTTTCTTT. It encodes CSVERAGVTEAFF. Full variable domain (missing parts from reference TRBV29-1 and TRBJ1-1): SAVISQKPSRDICQRGTSLTIQCQVDSQVTMMFWYRQQPGQSLTLIATANQGSEATYESGFVIDKFPISRPNLTFSTLTVSNMSPEDSSIYLCSVERAGVTEAFFGQGTRLTVV.

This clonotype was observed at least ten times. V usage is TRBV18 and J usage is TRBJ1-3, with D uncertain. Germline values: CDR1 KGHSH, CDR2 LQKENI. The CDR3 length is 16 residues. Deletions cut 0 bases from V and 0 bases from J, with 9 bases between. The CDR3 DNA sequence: TGTGCCAGCTCACCACCGACGGCGAGCTCTGGAAACACCATATATTTT. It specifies CASSPPTASSGNTIYF.

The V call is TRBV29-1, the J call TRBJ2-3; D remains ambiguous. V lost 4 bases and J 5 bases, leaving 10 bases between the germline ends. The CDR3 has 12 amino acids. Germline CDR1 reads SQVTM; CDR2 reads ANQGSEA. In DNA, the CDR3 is TGCAGCGTTGTGGGGAACGGAGATACGCAGTATTTT. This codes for CSVVGNGDTQYF.

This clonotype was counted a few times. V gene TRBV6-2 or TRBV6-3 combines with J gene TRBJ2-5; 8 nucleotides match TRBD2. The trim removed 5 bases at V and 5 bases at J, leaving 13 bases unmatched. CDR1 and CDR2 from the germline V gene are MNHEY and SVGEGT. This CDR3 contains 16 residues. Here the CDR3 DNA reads TGTGCCAGCAGTCCCCTGGGCGGGACTAGTGGGGAGACCCAGTACTTC. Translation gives CASSPLGGTSGETQYF.

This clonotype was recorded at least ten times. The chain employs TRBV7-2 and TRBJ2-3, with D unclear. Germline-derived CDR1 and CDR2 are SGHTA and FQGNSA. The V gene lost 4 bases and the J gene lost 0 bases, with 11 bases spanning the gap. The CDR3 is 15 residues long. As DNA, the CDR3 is TGTGCCAGCAGCTCCCGGGTCCCTAGCACAGATACGCAGTATTTT. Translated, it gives CASSSRVPSTDTQYF.

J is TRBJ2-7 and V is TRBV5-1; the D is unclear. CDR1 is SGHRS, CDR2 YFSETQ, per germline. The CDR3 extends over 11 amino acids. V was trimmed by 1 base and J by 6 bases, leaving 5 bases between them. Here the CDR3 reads CASSLNLEQYF. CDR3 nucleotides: TGCGCCAGCAGCTTGAACCTCGAGCAGTACTTC.

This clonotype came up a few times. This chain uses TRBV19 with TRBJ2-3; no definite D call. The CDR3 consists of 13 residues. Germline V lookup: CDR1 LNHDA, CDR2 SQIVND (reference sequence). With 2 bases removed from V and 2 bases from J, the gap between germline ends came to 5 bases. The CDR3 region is CASSISATDTQYF. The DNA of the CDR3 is TGTGCCAGTAGTATAAGTGCCACAGATACGCAGTATTTT.

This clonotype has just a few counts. The CDR3 nucleotides read TGTGCCAGCAGCTTAGCGGCAGTCGAAAACATTCAGTACTTC. Its translation is CASSLAAVENIQYF. This chain uses TRBV7-2 with TRBJ2-4; D call uncertain. V was clipped by 0 bases and J by 5 bases, with 8 bases between them. The CDR3 runs to 14 residues. Germline V CDR1 and CDR2: SGHTA, FQGNSA.

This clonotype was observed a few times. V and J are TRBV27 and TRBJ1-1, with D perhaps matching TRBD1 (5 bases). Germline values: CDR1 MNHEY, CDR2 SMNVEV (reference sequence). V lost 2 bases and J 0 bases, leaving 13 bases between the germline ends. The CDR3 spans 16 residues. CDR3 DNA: TGTGCCAGCAGTTTAGGAGGGGTCCTCATGAACACTGAAGCTTTCTTT. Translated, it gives CASSLGGVLMNTEAFF.

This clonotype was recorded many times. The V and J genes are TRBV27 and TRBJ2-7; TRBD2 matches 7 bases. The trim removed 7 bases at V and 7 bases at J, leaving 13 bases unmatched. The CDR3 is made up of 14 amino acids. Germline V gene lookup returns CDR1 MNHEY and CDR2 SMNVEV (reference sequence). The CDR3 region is CASTRASGLEEQYF. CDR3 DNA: TGTGCCAGCACCCGGGCTAGCGGCCTTGAAGAGCAGTACTTC.

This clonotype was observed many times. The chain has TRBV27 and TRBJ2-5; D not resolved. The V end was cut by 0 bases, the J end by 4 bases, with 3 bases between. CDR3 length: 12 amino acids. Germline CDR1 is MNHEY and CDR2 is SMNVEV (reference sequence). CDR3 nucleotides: TGTGCCAGCAGTTTATCGGGAGAGACCCAGTACTTC. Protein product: CASSLSGETQYF.

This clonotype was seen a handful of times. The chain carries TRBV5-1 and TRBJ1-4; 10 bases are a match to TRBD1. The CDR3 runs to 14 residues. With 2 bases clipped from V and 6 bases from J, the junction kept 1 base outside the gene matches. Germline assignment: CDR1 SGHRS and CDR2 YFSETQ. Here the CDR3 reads CASSLGQGDEKLFF. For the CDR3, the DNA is TGCGCCAGCAGCTTAGGACAGGGGGATGAAAAACTGTTTTTT.

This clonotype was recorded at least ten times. CDR3 amino acids: CASSRTGDFFSYEQYF. CDR3 coding DNA: TGTGCCAGCAGCCGGACAGGGGACTTTTTCTCCTACGAGCAGTACTTC. The rearrangement links TRBV5-6 to TRBJ2-7; TRBD1 agrees at 9 bases. The V and J ends lost 4 bases and 0 bases, in that order; junction bases with no gene match: 8. This CDR3 comprises 16 residues. CDR1 is SGHDT and CDR2 is YYEEEE in the germline V gene. Based on the CDR3 plus reference TRBV5-6 and TRBJ2-7, the full variable domain is DAGVTQSPTHLIKTRGQQVTLRCSPKSGHDTVSWYQQALGQGPQFIFQYYEEEERQRGNFPDRFSGHQFPNYSSELNVNALLLGDSALYLCASSRTGDFFSYEQYFGPGTRLTVT.

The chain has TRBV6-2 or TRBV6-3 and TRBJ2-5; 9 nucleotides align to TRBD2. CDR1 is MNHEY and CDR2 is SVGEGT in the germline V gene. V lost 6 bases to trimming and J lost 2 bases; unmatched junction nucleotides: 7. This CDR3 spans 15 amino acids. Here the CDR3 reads CASRRLAVGQETQYF. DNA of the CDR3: TGTGCCAGCAGACGACTAGCGGTGGGTCAAGAGACCCAGTACTTC.

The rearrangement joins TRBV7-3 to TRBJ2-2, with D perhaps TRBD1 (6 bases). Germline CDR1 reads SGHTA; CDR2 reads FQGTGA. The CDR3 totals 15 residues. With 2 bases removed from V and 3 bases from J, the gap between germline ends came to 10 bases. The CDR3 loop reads CASSLGGRHTGELFF. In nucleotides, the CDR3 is TGTGCCAGCAGCTTAGGGGGCCGACACACCGGGGAGCTGTTTTTT.

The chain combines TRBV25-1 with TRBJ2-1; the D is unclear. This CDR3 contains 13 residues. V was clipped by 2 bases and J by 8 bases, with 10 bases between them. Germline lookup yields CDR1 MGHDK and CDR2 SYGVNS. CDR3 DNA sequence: TGTGCCAGCAGTGAACGCGGCGCCGATGAGCAGTTCTTC. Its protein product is CASSERGADEQFF.

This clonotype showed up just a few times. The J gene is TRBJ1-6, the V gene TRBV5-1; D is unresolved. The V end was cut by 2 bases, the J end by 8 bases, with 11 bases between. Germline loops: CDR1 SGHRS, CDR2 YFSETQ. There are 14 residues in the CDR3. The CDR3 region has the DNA TGCGCCAGCAGCTTAACGCCTGAGGATTCACCCCTCCACTTT. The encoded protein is CASSLTPEDSPLHF. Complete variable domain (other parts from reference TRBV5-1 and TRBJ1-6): KAGVTQTPRYLIKTRGQQVTLSCSPISGHRSVSWYQQTPGQGLQFLFEYFSETQRNKGNFPGRFSGRQFSNSRSEMNVSTLELGDSALYLCASSLTPEDSPLHFGNGTRLTVT.

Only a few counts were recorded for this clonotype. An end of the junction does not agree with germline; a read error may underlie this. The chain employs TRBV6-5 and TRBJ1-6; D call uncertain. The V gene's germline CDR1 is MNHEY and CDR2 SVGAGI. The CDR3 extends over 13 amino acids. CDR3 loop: CASSDSHRSPLHF. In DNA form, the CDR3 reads TGTGCCAGCAGTGACTCTCATCGGTCACCCCTCCACTTT.